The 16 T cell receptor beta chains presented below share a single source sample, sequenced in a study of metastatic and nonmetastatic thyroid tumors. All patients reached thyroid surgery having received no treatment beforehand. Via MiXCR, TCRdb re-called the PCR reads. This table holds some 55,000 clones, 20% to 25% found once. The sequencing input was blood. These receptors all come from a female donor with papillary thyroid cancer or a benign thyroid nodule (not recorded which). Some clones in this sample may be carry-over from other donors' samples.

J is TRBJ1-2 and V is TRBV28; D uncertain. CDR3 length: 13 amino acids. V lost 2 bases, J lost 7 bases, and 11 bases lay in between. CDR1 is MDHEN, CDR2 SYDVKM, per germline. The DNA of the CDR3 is TGTGCCAGCAGTTTAGGCCAGTGCTGTGGCTACACCTTC. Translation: CASSLGQCCGYTF.

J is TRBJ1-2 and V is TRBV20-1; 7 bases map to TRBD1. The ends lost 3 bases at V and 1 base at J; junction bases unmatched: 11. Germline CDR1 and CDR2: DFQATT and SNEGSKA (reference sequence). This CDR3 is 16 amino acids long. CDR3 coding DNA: TGCAGTGCTAGTCCGGGACAGTTATTGGTTAACTATGGCTACACCTTC. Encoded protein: CSASPGQLLVNYGYTF.

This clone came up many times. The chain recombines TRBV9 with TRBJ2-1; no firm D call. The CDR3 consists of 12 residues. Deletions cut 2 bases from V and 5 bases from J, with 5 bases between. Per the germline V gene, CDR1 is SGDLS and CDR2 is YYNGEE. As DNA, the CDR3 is TGTGCCAGCAGCGTGGGCAACAATGAGCAGTTCTTC. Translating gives CASSVGNNEQFF.

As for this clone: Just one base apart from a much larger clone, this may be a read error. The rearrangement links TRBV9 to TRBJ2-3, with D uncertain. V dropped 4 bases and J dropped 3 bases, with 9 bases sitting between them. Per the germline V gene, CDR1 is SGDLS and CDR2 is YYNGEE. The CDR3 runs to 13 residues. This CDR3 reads CASSFLETDTQYF. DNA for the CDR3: TGTGCCAGCAGCTTCCTGGAGACAGATACGCAGTATTTT.

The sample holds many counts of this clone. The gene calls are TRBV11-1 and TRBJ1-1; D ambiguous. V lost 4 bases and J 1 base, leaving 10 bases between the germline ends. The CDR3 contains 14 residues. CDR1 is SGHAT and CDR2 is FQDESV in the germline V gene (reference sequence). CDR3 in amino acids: CASSYPGPNTEAFF. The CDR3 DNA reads TGTGCCAGCAGCTACCCCGGGCCGAACACTGAAGCTTTCTTT.

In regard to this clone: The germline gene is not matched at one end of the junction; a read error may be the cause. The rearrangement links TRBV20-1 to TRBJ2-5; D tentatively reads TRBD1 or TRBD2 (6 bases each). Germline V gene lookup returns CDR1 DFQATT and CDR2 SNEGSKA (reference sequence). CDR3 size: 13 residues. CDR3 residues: CSSKGDSQEAQYF. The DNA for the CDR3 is TGCAGTTCCAAGGGGGACTCTCAAGAGGCCCAGTACTTC.

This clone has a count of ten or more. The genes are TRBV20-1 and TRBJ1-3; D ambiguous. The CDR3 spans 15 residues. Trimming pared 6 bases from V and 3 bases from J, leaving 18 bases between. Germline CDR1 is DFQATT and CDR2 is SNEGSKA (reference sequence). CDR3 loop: CSAATDALGGNTIYF. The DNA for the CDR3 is TGCAGTGCAGCTACGGACGCCCTGGGTGGAAACACCATATATTTT.

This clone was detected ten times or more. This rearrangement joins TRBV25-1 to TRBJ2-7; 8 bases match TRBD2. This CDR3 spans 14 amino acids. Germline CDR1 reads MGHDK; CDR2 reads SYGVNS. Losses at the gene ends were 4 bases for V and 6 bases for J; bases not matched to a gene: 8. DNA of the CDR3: TGTGCCAGCAGTGTGCCCCGGGGGGGAGTCGAGCAGTACTTC. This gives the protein CASSVPRGGVEQYF.

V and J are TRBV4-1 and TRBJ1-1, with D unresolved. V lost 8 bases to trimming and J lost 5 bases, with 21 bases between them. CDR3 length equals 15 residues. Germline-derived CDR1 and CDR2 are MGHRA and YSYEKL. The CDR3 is CASGPFMRADTEAFF. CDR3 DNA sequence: TGCGCCAGCGGCCCTTTCATGCGGGCGGATACTGAAGCTTTCTTT.

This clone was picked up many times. CDR3 bases: TGTGCCAGCAGGCCACGTGACGGATACACCATATATTTT. It specifies CASRPRDGYTIYF. V and J are TRBV5-8 and TRBJ1-3; unclear D gene. Germline V lookup: CDR1 SGHTS, CDR2 YDEGEE. V shed 5 bases and J shed 8 bases, with 14 bases lying between them. The CDR3 totals 13 residues.

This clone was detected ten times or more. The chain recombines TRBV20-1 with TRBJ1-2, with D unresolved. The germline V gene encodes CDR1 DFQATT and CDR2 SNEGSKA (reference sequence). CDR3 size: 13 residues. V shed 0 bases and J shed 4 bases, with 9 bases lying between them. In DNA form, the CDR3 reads TGCAGTGCTAGAGAAATTGTAGGCTATGGCTACACCTTC. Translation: CSAREIVGYGYTF.

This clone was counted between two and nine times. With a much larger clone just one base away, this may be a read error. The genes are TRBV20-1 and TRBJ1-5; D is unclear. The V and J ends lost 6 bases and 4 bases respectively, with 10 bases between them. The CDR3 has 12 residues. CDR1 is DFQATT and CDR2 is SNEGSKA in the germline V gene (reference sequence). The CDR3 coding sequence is TGCAGTGCCACAGACGTGAATCAGCCCCAGCATTTT. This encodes CSATDVNQPQHF.

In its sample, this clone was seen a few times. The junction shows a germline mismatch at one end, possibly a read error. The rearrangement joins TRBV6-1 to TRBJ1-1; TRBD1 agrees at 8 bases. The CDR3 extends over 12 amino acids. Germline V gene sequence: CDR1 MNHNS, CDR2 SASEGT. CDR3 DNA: TGTGCCAGTTGGACAGGGCTGACTGAAGATTTATTT. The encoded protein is CASWTGLTEDLF.

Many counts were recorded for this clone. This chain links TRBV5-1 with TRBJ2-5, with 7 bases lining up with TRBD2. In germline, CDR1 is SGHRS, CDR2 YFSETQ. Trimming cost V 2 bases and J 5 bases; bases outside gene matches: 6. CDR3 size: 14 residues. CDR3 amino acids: CASSLAGRQETQYF. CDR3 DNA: TGCGCCAGCAGCTTAGCGGGACGGCAGGAGACCCAGTACTTC.

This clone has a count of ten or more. The CDR3 reads CSATNTDTQYF. CDR3 coding DNA: TGCAGTGCCACAAACACAGATACGCAGTATTTT. The chain links TRBV20-1 to TRBJ2-3, with D hard to call. CDR1 and CDR2 (germline): DFQATT, SNEGSKA (reference sequence). With 6 bases removed from V and 2 bases from J, the gap between germline ends came to 6 bases. There are 11 residues in the CDR3.

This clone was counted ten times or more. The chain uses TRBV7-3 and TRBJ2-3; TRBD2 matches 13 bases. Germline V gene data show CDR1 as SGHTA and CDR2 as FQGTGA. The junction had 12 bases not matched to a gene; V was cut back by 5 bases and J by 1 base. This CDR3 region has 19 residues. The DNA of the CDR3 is TGTGCCAGCAGCGAAACTGGACTAGCGGGAGACCGGGGCACAGATACGCAGTATTTT. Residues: CASSETGLAGDRGTDTQYF.